This T cell receptor (beta chain) was identified in a study of TET2 disruption in CD19-targeted CAR T cells listed by TCRdb under 2018. With respect to the entire study: Sample numbers were set by the original clinical trial design and sample availability, with no additional inclusion criteria. What the work shows at the level of the full study, not this receptor alone: The conclusions about the patient's CAR T cells were based on extensive analysis of only one subject.

TCR beta chain deep sequencing was performed with the immunoSEQ assay. The authors' pipeline ran thus. Clonotype frequencies were computed using only productive TCR beta rearrangements. TCRdb took over this immuneACCESS table, retaining in-frame rearrangements with V and J assigned. Such tables are incomplete; in checked studies, under half of the missing clones stem from an unresolved V gene, and the remainder is unexplained. That table furnishes V, J and clone size, whereas the DNA furnished D and trimming. The data table for this sample lists several hundred clones. The biggest ten clones account for around 17% of the sample. This clone counts as large (0.1 to 1%) based on its frequency; no count is recorded. There is no known antigen for this receptor. The sequence runs out 3 residues before the end of the CDR3; the remainder is reconstructed from the germline J gene. The CDR3 goes from the cysteine to the phenylalanine over 13 residues. The DNA covers only part of the CDR3, 30 bases in frame from base 1. The germline V gene (reference sequence) yields SGHNT for CDR1 and YYREEE for CDR2.

This sample's treatment or condition label indicates: autologous CTL019 cells: CD19 CAR with 4-1BB and CD3 zeta domains. TCR zeta and 4-1BB costimulatory signaling domains were built into the CD19 CAR. The DNeasy Blood and Tissue Kit was used to extract genomic DNA from pre-infusion T cells, peripheral blood, or sorted post-infusion T cells. The chain was built from TRBV5-4 and TRBJ1-1; TRBD1 is a weak D gene call, 6 bases matching. The clonotype was recovered from a man aged 65 to 85 with chronic lymphocytic leukemia. Source: peripheral blood, taken from a patient treated with CD19 CAR T cells. CDR3 DNA (partial): TGTGCCAGCAGCCTCCAGACAGGTTCAGAA. This encodes CASSLQTGSE. The whole CDR3 sequence reads CASSLQTGSEAFF.